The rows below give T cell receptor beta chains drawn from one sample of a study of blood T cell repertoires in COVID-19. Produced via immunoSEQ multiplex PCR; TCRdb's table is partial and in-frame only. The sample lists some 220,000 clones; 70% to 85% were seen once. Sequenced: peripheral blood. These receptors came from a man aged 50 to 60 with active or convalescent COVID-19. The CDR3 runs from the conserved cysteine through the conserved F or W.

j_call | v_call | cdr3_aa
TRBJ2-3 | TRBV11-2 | CASSLVSSGGPGTQYF
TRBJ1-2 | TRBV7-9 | CASSPFGQGVGYTF
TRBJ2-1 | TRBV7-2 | CAIRDSTSYNEQFF
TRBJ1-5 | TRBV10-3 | CAIRVDRDQPQHF
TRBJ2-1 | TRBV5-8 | CASSLVASVNEQFF
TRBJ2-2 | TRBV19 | CASRGRGASAGELFF
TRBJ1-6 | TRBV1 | CTSSQERDRDSPLHF
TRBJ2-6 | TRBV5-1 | CASSASQGPGANVLTF
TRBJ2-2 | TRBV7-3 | CASSLRQGPGELFF
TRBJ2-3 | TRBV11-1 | CASSLWRVASTDTQYF
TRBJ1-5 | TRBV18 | CASSPTDSNQPQHF
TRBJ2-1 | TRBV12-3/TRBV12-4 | CASSDRLNEQFF
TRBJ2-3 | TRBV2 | CASRNTGMRTDTQYF
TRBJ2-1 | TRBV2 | CASSGQGAWNEQFF
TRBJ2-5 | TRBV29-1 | CSAETGGGLETQYF
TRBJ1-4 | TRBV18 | CASSQSGTNEKLFF
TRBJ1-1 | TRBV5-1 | CASSSTVNTEAFF
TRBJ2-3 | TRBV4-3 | CASSRGLAGTDTQYF
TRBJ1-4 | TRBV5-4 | CASSTTTPGEKLFF
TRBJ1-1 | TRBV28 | CASSLSWTVNTEAFF
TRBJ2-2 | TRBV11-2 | CASSLDFGELFF
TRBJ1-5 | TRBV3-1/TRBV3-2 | CASSQGTGGNQPQHF
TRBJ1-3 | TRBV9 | CASSTGTAGNTIYF
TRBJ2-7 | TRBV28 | CASTISQGLIYEQYF
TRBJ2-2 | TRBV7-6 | CASSLIGTRSTGELFF
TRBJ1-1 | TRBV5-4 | CASSWGQGDTEAFF
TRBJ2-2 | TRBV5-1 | CASSPVRGGWDTGELFF
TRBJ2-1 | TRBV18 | CASSRQGVIDEQFF
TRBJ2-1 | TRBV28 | CASSPGSFAEQFF
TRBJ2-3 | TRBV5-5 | CASLTGQTIRADTQYF
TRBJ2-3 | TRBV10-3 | CAISGRTSGGAGDTQYF
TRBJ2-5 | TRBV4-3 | CASSQDWGQGETQYF
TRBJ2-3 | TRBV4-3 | CASSQDRGSTDTQYF
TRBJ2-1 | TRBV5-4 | CASRPGSGSSYNEQFF
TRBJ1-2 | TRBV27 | CASSPRGVGYGYTF
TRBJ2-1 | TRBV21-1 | CASPWGLRRALADPYNEQFF
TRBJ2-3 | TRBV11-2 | CASRGGRSDTQYF
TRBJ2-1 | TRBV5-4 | CASSRGSRDRGKNEQFF
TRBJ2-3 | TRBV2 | CASSDRGEGTDTQYF
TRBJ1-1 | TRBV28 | CASSPVTEAFF
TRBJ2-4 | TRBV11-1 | CASSANLRGIQYF
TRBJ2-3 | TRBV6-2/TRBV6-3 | CASSSRGSYGYF